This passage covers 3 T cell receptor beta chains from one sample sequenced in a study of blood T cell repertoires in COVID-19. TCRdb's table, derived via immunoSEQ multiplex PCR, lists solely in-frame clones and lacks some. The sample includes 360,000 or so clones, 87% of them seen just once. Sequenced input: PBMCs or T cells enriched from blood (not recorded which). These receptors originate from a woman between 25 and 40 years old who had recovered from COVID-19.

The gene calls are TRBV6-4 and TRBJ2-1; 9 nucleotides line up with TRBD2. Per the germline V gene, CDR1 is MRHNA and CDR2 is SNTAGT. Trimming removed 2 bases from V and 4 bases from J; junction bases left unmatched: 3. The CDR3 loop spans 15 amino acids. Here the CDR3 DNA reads TGTGCCAGCAGTGACAGGGCGGGAGGGTACAATGAGCAGTTCTTC. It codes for CASSDRAGGYNEQFF.

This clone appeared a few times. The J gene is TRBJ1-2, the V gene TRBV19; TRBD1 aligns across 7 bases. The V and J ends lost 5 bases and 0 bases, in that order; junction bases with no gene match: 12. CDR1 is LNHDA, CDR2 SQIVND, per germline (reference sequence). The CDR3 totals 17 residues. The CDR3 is CASSVDRAPLSNYGYTF. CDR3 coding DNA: TGTGCCAGTAGTGTCGACAGGGCCCCACTCTCTAACTATGGCTACACCTTC.

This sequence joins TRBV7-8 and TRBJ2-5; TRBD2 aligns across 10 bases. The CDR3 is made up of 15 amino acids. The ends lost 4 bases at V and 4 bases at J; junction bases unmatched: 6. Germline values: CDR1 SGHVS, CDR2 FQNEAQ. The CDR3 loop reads CASSSLAGVGETQYF. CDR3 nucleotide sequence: TGTGCCAGCAGCTCCCTAGCGGGAGTGGGAGAGACCCAGTACTTC.